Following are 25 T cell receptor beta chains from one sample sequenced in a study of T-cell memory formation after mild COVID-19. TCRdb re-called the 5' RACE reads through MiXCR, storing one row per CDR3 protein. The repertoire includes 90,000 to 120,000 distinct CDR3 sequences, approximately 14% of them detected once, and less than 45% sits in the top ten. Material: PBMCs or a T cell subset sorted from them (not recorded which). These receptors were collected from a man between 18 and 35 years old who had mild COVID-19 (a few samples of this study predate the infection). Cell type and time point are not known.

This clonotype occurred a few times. The CDR3 is CASSLWPKVGGEPTDTQYF. For the CDR3, the DNA is TGCGCCAGCAGCCTTTGGCCGAAGGTTGGCGGGGAGCCCACAGATACGCAGTATTTT. The chain couples TRBV4-3 to TRBJ2-3; TRBD2 might be the D (6 bases). Trimming pared 4 bases from V and 2 bases from J, leaving 25 bases between. The germline gives CDR1 LGHNA, CDR2 YSLEER. CDR3 length equals 19 residues.

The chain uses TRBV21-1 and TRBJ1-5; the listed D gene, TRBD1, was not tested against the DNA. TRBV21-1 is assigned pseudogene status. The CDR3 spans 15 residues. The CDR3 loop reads CASSRDRGCNQPQHF. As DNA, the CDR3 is TGTGCCAGCAGCCGGGACAGGGGTTGCAATCAGCCCCAGCATTTT.

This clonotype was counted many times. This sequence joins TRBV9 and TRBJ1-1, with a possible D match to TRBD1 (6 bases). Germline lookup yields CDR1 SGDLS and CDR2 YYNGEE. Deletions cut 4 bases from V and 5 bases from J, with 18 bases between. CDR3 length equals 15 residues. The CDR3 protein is CASSPTRGALTEAFF. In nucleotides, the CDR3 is TGTGCCAGCAGCCCAACAAGGGGGGCCCTTACTGAAGCTTTCTTT. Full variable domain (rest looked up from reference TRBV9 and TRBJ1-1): DSGVTQTPKHLITATGQRVTLRCSPRSGDLSVYWYQQSLDQGLQFLIQYYNGEERAKGNILERFSAQQFPDLHSELNLSSLELGDSALYFCASSPTRGALTEAFFGQGTRLTVV.

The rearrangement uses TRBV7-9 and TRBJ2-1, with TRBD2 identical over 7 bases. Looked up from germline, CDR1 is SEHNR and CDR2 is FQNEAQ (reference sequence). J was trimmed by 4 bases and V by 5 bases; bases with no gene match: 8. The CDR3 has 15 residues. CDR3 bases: TGTGCCAGCAGCCAGGAGGATAGCGGGTACAATGAGCAGTTCTTC. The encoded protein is CASSQEDSGYNEQFF.

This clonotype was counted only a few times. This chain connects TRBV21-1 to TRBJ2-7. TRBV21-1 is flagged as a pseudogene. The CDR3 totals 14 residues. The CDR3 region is CASSKRGTPYEQYF. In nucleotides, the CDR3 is TGTGCCAGCAGCAAAAGAGGGACTCCCTACGAGCAGTACTTC.

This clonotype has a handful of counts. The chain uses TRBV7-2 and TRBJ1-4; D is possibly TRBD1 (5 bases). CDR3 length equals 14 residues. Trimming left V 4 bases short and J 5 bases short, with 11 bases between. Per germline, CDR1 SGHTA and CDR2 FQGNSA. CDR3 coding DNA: TGTGCCAGCAGCTCGGGACCTACGAATGAAAAACTGTTTTTT. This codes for CASSSGPTNEKLFF.

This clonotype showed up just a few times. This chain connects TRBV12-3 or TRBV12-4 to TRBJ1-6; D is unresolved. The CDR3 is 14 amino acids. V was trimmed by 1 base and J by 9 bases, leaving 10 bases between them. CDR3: CASSLERDGSPLHF. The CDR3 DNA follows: TGTGCCAGCAGTTTAGAGAGGGATGGTTCACCCCTCCACTTT.

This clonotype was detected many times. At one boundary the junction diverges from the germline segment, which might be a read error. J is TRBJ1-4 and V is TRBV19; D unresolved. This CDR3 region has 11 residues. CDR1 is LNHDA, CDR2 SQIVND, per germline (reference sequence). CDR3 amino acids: CATGTYEKLFF. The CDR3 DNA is TGTGCCACTGGAACTTATGAAAAACTGTTTTTT.

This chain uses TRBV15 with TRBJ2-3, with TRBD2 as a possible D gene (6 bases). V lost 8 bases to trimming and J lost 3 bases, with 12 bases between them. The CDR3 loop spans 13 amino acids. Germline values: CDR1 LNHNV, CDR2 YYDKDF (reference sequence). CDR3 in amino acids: CATGGTVTDTQYF. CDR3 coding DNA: TGTGCCACCGGGGGGACTGTTACAGATACGCAGTATTTT.

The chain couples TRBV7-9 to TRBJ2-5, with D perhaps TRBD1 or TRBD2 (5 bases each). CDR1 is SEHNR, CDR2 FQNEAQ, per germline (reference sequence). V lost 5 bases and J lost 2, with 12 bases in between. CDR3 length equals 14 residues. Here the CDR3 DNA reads TGTGCCAGCAGCCGGGGACCCCGGCAAGAGACCCAGTACTTC. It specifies CASSRGPRQETQYF.

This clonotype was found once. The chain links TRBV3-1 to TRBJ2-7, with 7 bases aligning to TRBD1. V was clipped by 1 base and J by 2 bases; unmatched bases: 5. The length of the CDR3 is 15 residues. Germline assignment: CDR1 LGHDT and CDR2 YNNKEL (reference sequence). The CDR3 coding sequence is TGTGCCAGCAGCCAAGTGACAGGGCAGGCCTACGAGCAGTACTTC. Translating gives CASSQVTGQAYEQYF.

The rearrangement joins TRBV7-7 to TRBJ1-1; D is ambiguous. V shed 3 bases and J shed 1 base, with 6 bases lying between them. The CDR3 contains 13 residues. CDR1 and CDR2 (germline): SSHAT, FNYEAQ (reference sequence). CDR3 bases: TGTGCCAGCAGCTTTGGGGAGAACACTGAAGCTTTCTTT. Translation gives CASSFGENTEAFF. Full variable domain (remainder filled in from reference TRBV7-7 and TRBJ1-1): GAGVSQSPRYKVTKRGQDVTLRCDPISSHATLYWYQQALGQGPEFLTYFNYEAQPDKSGLPSDRFSAERPEGSISTLTIQRTEQRDSAMYRCASSFGENTEAFFGQGTRLTVV.

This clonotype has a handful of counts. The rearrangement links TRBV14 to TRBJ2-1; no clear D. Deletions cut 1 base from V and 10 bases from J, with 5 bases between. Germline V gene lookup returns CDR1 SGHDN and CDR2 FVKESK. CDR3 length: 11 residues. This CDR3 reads CASSQVSEQFF. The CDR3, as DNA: TGTGCCAGCAGCCAAGTTTCAGAGCAGTTCTTC.

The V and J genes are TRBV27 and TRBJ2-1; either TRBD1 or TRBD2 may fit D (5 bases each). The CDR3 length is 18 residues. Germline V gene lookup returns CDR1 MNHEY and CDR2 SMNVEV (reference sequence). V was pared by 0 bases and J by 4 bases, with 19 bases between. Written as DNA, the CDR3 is TGTGCCAGCAGTTTATCGGCTCCGTACGGGACGCTTTACAATGAGCAGTTCTTC. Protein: CASSLSAPYGTLYNEQFF.

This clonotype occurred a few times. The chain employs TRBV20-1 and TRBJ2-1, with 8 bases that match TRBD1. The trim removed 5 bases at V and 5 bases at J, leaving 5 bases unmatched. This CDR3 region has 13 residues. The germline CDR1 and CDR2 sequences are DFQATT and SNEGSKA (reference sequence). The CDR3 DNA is TGCAGTGCTCCCAGGGGGCCCGACAATGAGCAGTTCTTC. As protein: CSAPRGPDNEQFF.

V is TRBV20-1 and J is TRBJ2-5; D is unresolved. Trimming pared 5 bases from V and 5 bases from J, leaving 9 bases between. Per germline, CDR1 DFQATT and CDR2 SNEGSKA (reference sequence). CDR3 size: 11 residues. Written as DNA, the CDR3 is TGCAGTGCTCCGCCGGTGGAGACCCAGTACTTC. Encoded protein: CSAPPVETQYF.

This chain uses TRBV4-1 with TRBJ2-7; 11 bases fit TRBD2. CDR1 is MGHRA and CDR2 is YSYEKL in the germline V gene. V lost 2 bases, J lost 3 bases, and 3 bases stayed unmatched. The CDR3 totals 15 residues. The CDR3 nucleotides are TGCGCCAGCAGCCAAACGACTAGCGGGGACTACGAGCAGTACGTC. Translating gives CASSQTTSGDYEQYV.

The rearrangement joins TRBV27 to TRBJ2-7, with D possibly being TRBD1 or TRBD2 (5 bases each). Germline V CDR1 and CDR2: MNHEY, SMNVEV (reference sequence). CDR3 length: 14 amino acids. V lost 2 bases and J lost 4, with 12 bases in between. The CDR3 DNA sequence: TGTGCCAGCAGTTTAGGGGGACCTCAATACGAGCAGTACTTC. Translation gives CASSLGGPQYEQYF.

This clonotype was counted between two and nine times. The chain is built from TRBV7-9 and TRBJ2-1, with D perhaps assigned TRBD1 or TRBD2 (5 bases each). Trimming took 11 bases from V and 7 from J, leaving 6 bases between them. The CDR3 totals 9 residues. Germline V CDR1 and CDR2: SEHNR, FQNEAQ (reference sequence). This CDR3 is CAGTNEQFF. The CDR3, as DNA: TGTGCCGGGACGAATGAGCAGTTCTTC.

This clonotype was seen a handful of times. The CDR3 DNA reads TGCGCCAGCGCCGGGGGAGGCGACGAGCAGTACTTC. Translation gives CASAGGGDEQYF. This rearrangement joins TRBV5-1 to TRBJ2-7; the D gene is possibly TRBD2 (6 bases). Trimming removed 7 bases from V and 5 bases from J, with 13 bases in between. The length of the CDR3 is 12 residues. Germline loops: CDR1 SGHRS, CDR2 YFSETQ.

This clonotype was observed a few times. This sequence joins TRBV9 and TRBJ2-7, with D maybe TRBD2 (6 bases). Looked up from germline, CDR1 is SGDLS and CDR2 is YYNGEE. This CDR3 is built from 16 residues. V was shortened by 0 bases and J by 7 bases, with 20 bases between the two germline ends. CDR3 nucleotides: TGTGCCAGCAGCGTAGTGGGGAACCCATCGGGGGAAGAGCAGTACTTC. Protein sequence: CASSVVGNPSGEEQYF.

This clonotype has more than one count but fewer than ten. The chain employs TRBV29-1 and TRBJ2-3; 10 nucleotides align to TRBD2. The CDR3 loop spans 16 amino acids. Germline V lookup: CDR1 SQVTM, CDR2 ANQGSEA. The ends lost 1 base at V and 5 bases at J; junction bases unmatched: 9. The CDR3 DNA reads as TGCAGCGTTGAAGGTTTTCAGCGGGGGGGGATAGATACGCAGTATTTT. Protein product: CSVEGFQRGGIDTQYF.

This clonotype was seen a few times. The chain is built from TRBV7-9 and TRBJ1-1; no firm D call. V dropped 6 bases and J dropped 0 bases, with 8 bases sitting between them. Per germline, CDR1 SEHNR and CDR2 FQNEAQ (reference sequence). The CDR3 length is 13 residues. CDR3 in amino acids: CASRDTLNTEAFF. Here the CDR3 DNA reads TGTGCCAGCAGAGATACCTTGAACACTGAAGCTTTCTTT.

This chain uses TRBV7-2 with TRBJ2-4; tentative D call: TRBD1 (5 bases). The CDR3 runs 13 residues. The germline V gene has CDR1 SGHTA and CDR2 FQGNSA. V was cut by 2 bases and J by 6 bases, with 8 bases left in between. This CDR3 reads CASSLQGGNIQYF. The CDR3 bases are TGTGCCAGCAGCTTACAGGGTGGAAACATTCAGTACTTC.

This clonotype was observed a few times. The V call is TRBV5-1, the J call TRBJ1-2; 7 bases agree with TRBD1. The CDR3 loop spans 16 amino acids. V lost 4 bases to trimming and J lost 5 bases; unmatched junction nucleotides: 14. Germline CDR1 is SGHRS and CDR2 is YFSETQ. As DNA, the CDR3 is TGCGCCAGCAGCACCCGACAGGGCCTCGATGTTTATGGCTACACCTTC. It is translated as CASSTRQGLDVYGYTF.